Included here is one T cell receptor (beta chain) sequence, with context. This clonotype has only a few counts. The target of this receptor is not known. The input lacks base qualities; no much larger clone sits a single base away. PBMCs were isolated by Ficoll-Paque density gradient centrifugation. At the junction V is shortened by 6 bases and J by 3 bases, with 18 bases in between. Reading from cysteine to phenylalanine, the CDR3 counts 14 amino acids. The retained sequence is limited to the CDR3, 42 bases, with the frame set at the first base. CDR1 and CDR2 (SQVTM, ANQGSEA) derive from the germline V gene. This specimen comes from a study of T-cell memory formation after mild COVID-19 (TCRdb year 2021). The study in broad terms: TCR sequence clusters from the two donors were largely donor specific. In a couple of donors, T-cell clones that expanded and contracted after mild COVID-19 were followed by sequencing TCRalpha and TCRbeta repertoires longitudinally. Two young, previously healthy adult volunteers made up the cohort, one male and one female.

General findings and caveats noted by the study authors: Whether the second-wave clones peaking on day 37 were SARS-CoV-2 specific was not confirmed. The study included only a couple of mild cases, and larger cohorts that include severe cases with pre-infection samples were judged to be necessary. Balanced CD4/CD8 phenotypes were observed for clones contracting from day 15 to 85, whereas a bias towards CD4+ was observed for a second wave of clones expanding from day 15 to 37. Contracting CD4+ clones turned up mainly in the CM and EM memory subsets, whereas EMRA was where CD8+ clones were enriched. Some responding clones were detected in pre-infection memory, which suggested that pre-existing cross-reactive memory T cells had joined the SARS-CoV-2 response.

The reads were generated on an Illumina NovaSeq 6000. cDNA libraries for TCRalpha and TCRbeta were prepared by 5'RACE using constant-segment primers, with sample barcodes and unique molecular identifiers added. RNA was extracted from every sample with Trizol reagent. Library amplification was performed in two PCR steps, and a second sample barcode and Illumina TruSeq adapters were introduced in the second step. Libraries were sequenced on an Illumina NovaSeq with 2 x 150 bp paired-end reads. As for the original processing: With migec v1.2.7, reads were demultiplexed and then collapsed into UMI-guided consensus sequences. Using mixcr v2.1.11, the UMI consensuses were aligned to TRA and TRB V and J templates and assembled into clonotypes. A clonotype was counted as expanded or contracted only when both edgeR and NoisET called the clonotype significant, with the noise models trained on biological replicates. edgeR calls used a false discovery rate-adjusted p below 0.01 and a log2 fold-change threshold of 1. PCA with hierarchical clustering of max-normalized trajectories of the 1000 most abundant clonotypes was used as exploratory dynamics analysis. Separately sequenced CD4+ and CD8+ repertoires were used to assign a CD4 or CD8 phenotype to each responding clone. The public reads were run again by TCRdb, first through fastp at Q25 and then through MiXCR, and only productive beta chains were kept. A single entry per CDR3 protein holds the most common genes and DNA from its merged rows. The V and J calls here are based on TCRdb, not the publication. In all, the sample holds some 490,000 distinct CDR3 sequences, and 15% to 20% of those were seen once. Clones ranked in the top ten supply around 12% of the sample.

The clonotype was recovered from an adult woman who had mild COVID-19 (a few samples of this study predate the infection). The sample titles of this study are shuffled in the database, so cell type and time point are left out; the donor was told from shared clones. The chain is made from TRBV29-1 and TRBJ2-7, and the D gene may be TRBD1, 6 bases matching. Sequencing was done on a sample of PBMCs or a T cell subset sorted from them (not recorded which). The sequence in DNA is TGCAGCGTGGCCCCGATCGACAGGAACTACGAGCAGTACTTC. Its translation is CSVAPIDRNYEQYF.